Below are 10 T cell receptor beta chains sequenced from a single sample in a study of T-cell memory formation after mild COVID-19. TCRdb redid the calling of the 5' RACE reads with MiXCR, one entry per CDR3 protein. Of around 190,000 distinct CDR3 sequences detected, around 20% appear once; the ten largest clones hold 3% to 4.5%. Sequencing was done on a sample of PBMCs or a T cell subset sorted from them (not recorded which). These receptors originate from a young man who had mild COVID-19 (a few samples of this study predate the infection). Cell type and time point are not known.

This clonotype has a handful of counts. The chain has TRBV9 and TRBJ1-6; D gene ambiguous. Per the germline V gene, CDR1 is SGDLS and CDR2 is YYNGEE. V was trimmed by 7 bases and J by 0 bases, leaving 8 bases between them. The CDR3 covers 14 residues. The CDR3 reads CASAESSYNSPLHF. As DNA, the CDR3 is TGTGCCAGCGCGGAGAGCTCCTATAATTCACCCCTCCACTTT.

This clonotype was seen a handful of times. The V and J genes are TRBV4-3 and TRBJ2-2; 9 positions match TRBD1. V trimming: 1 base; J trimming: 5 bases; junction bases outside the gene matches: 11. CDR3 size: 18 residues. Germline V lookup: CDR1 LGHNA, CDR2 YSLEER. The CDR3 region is CASSQVGTGQGETGELFF. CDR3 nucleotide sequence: TGCGCCAGCAGCCAAGTCGGGACAGGGCAAGGGGAAACCGGGGAGCTGTTTTTT.

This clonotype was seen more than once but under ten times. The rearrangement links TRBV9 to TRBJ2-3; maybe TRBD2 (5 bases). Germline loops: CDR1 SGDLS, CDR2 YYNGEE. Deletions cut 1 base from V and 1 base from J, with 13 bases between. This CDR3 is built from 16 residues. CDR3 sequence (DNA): TGTGCCAGCAGCGTACGGTCGGGGATCGGCACAGATACGCAGTATTTT. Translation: CASSVRSGIGTDTQYF.

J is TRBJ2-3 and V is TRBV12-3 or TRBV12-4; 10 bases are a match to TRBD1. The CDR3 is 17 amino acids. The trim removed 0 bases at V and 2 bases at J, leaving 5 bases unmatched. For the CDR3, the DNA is TGTGCCAGCAGTTTAGCTTGGGGACAGGGGAACACAGATACGCAGTATTTT. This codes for CASSLAWGQGNTDTQYF.

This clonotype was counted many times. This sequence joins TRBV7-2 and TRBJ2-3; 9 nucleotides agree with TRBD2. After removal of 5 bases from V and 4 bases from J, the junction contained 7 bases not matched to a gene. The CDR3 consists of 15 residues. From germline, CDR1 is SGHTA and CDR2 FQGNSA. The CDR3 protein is CASSEGTSSSDTQYF. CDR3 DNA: TGTGCCAGCAGCGAAGGGACTAGCTCTTCAGATACGCAGTATTTT.

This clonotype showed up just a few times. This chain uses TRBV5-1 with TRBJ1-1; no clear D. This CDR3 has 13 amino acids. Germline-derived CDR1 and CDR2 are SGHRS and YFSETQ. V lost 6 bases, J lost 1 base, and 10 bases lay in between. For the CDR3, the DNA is TGCGCCAGCAAGTTTGCGGGGAACACTGAAGCTTTCTTT. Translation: CASKFAGNTEAFF.

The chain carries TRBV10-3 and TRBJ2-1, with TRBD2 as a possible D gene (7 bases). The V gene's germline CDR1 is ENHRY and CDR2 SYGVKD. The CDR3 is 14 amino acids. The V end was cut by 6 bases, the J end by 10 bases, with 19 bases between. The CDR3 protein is CAIRTGGGEGEQFF. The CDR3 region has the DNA TGTGCCATCAGAACCGGGGGCGGGGAGGGGGAGCAGTTCTTC.

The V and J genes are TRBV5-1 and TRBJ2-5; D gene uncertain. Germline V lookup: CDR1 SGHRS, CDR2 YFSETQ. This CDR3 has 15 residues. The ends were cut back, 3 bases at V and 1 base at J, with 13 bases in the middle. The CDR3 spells CASSWNSIRQETQYF. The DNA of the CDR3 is TGCGCCAGCAGCTGGAACAGCATCCGCCAAGAGACCCAGTACTTC. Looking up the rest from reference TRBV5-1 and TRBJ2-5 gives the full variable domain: KAGVTQTPRYLIKTRGQQVTLSCSPISGHRSVSWYQQTPGQGLQFLFEYFSETQRNKGNFPGRFSGRQFSNSRSEMNVSTLELGDSALYLCASSWNSIRQETQYFGPGTRLLVL.

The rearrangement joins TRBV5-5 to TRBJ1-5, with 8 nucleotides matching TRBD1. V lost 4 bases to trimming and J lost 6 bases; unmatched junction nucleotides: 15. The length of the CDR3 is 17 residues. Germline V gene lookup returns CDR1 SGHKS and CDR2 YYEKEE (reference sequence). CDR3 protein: CASSPGQAKARTQPQHF. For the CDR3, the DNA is TGTGCCAGCAGCCCGGGACAGGCCAAAGCAAGGACTCAGCCCCAGCATTTT.

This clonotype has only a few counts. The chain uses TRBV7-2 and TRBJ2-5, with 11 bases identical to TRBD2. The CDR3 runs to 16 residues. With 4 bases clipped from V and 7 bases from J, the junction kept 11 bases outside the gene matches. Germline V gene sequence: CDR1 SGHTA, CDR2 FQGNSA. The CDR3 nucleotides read TGTGCCAGCAGCTCGCTCGGGCTAGCGGGGGGATCGACCCAGTACTTC. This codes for CASSSLGLAGGSTQYF.